This TCR beta chain was recovered during a study of T cells in Graves' hyperthyroidism and ophthalmopathy. CDR1 and CDR2 (germline): GTSNPN, SVGIG (reference sequence). The germline V and J ends were trimmed by 0 bases and 3 bases, with 8 bases remaining between them. The CDR3 has 13 amino acids. This clonotype has at least ten counts. Its specificity is unknown. Together with thyroid ultrasound, orbital computed tomography, serum thyroxine and TRAb, clinical symptoms were used for diagnoses. There were TCR beta CDR3 regions amplified from RNA transcripts. The HTBI primer set served for first-round RT-PCR of the TCR CDR3. TCRdb called the multiplex PCR reads again in MiXCR, with one record for every CDR3 protein. The data show fewer than 700,000 distinct CDR3 sequences, with 17% seen just once and about 16% held by the top ten. The study, taken as a whole, reports: The majority of expanded thyroid clonotypes above 0.001 also appeared in blood.

V gene TRBV30 combines with J gene TRBJ2-5; the D gene could be TRBD1 or TRBD2 (6 bases each). The sequencing input was blood. The clonotype comes from a woman between 18 and 29 years old with Graves' ophthalmopathy. The CDR3 loop is CAWSVRGEETQYF. The CDR3 DNA sequence: TGTGCCTGGAGTGTAAGGGGGGAAGAGACCCAGTACTTC.